One sample yielded the 21 T cell receptor beta chains listed below, sequenced in a study of T cells after yellow fever vaccination. TCRdb called the 5' RACE reads again in MiXCR, with one record for every CDR3 protein. The sample lists about 500,000 distinct CDR3 sequences, less than 20% occurring once. This specimen was PBMCs, taken roughly 5 days after the first yellow fever vaccination. All receptors derive from a man younger than 30 who received the YFV17D yellow fever vaccine.

This clonotype was counted ten times or more. CDR3 coding DNA: TGCGCCAGCAGCTTGGTGTCGCCCCACTACGAGCAGTACTTC. Encoded protein: CASSLVSPHYEQYF. The chain links TRBV5-1 to TRBJ2-7; D remains ambiguous. The CDR3 is made up of 14 amino acids. Germline assignment: CDR1 SGHRS and CDR2 YFSETQ. Trimming left V 0 bases short and J 3 bases short, with 10 bases between.

The chain links TRBV3-1 to TRBJ2-3; no reliable D call. The V gene lost 2 bases and the J gene lost 4 bases, with 10 bases spanning the gap. CDR1 is LGHDT, CDR2 YNNKEL, per germline (reference sequence). This CDR3 has 14 residues. The CDR3 DNA is TGTGCCAGCAGCCAAAAGTTTGCGGCAGATACGCAGTATTTT. Translation gives CASSQKFAADTQYF.

In this sample, this clonotype turned up a few times. The gene calls are TRBV7-8 and TRBJ2-5; 8 bases line up with TRBD2. Unmatched junction bases numbered 8, after V lost 1 base and J lost 7 bases. This CDR3 has 15 amino acids. The germline gives CDR1 SGHVS, CDR2 FQNEAQ. CDR3 in DNA: TGTGCCAGCAGCTTAGATCCAGCGGGGGTGGGGACCCAGTACTTC. It codes for CASSLDPAGVGTQYF.

The chain links TRBV14 to TRBJ2-3; 8 bases align to TRBD2. Trimming took 1 base from V and 6 from J; bases not matched to a gene: 12. CDR3 length: 17 amino acids. Germline CDR1 is SGHDN and CDR2 is FVKESK. CDR3 coding DNA: TGTGCCAGCAGCCAAGCCCCCGCGGGAGGCCGGGCCGATACGCAGTATTTT. Amino acids: CASSQAPAGGRADTQYF. Drawing the rest from reference TRBV14 and TRBJ2-3, the complete variable domain is EAGVTQFPSHSVIEKGQTVTLRCDPISGHDNLYWYRRVMGKEIKFLLHFVKESKQDESGMPNNRFLAERTGGTYSTLKVQPAELEDSGVYFCASSQAPAGGRADTQYFGPGTRLTVL.

The chain uses TRBV12-3 or TRBV12-4 and TRBJ1-1, with 7 positions matching TRBD1. CDR3 length: 20 amino acids. V lost 5 bases, J lost 2 bases, and 23 bases stayed unmatched. The CDR3 nucleotides read TGTGCCAGCAGTCCGATCGACGTTACAGGGTACAGGGGCAAAAACACTGAAGCTTTCTTT. Translated: CASSPIDVTGYRGKNTEAFF.

The V and J genes are TRBV6-2 or TRBV6-3 and TRBJ1-5; no firm D call. The CDR3 runs to 16 residues. The V end was cut by 2 bases, the J end by 0 bases, with 11 bases between. The germline gives CDR1 MNHEY, CDR2 SVGEGT. This chain's CDR3 is CASSYLDPYSNQPQHF. The DNA for the CDR3 is TGTGCCAGCAGTTACCTGGACCCTTATAGCAATCAGCCCCAGCATTTT.

The V gene is TRBV27, the J gene TRBJ1-5, with 10 bases aligning to TRBD1. The germline gives CDR1 MNHEY, CDR2 SMNVEV (reference sequence). V shed 6 bases, J shed 2 bases, and the junction held 7 bases outside the gene matches. The CDR3 totals 16 residues. As DNA, the CDR3 is TGTGCCAGCAGGGCGGACAGGGGGTTGGGCAATCAGCCCCAGCATTTT. It specifies CASRADRGLGNQPQHF.

This clonotype occurred a few times. The rearrangement joins TRBV6-5 to TRBJ1-5; the D is unclear. CDR1 is MNHEY and CDR2 is SVGAGI in the germline V gene. This CDR3 has 15 amino acids. Trimming stripped 0 bases from V and 0 bases from J, with 6 bases between. The CDR3 is CASSYSAISNQPQHF. The CDR3 nucleotides are TGTGCCAGCAGTTACTCCGCCATTAGCAATCAGCCCCAGCATTTT.

There are a few counts of this clonotype. The J gene is TRBJ2-4, the V gene TRBV12-3 or TRBV12-4; TRBD1 is a possible D gene (5 bases). The ends were cut back, 8 bases at V and 0 bases at J, with 20 bases in the middle. The CDR3 is 17 amino acids. DNA of the CDR3: TGTGCCAGCGCGAACGAGGACACCGCCTTAGCCAAAAACATTCAGTACTTC. Protein product: CASANEDTALAKNIQYF.

The chain is built from TRBV6-1 and TRBJ2-7, with D unresolved. V shed 1 base and J shed 1 base, with 8 bases lying between them. Germline assignment: CDR1 MNHNS and CDR2 SASEGT. The CDR3 spans 14 residues. The CDR3, as DNA: TGTGCCAGCAGTGAAGAGGCCGGATCCTACGAGCAGTACGTC. It encodes CASSEEAGSYEQYV.

In this sample, this clonotype turned up a few times. The CDR3 region has the DNA TGTGCCACCACGCGCGCGCCTATGAACACTGAAGCTTTCTTT. It encodes CATTRAPMNTEAFF. This chain links TRBV6-1 with TRBJ1-1; D unclear. CDR1 and CDR2 (germline): MNHNS, SASEGT. This CDR3 comprises 14 residues. With 10 bases removed from V and 0 bases from J, the gap between germline ends came to 15 bases.

This clonotype was observed a few times. The chain carries TRBV7-2 and TRBJ2-2; the D is unclear. The CDR3 has 14 residues. Germline CDR1 reads SGHTA; CDR2 reads FQGNSA. The V gene lost 5 bases and the J gene lost 6 bases, with 13 bases spanning the gap. CDR3 loop: CASSGKHGAGELFF. In DNA, the CDR3 is TGTGCCAGCAGCGGAAAGCATGGGGCCGGGGAGCTGTTTTTT.

This clonotype was counted many times. The chain is built from TRBV28 and TRBJ2-5; 7 bases are shared with TRBD1. CDR1 is MDHEN and CDR2 is SYDVKM in the germline V gene. CDR3 length: 12 residues. The ends lost 8 bases at V and 4 bases at J; junction bases unmatched: 4. The CDR3 here is CASSRDRETQYF. In nucleotides, the CDR3 is TGTGCCAGCTCCCGGGACAGAGAGACCCAGTACTTC.

This clonotype was seen a handful of times. The rearrangement uses TRBV5-6 and TRBJ2-2; TRBD2 aligns across 8 bases. V lost 1 base and J lost 3; bases outside the gene matches: 2. Germline assignment: CDR1 SGHDT and CDR2 YYEEEE. This CDR3 has 15 amino acids. As DNA, the CDR3 is TGTGCCAGCAGCTTGTTCGGGGGGGACACCGGGGAGCTGTTTTTT. Translating it yields CASSLFGGDTGELFF. The variable domain in full, with the rest retrieved from reference TRBV5-6 and TRBJ2-2, is DAGVTQSPTHLIKTRGQQVTLRCSPKSGHDTVSWYQQALGQGPQFIFQYYEEEERQRGNFPDRFSGHQFPNYSSELNVNALLLGDSALYLCASSLFGGDTGELFFGEGSRLTVL.

This clonotype was counted only a few times. The V and J genes are TRBV20-1 and TRBJ2-5; the D gene is possibly TRBD1 (6 bases). V was shortened by 2 bases and J by 5 bases, with 9 bases between the two germline ends. CDR1 is DFQATT, CDR2 SNEGSKA, per germline (reference sequence). The CDR3 runs to 12 residues. This CDR3 is CSARYRVETQYF. CDR3 nucleotide sequence: TGCAGTGCTAGATACAGGGTGGAGACCCAGTACTTC.

Only a few counts were recorded for this clonotype. J is TRBJ2-5 and V is TRBV6-1, with 12 bases identical to TRBD1. From germline, CDR1 is MNHNS and CDR2 SASEGT. The CDR3 sequence is 17 residues long. V trimming: 7 bases; J trimming: 8 bases; junction bases outside the gene matches: 17. The CDR3 region has the DNA TGTGCCAGCACCAACAATGCTGGGACAGGGGGCGGAGAAACCCAGTACTTC. This sequence encodes CASTNNAGTGGGETQYF.

This clonotype was counted only a few times. This sequence joins TRBV27 and TRBJ1-5; no clear D. The CDR3 extends over 12 amino acids. Trimming took 8 bases from V and 7 from J, leaving 12 bases between them. Looked up from germline, CDR1 is MNHEY and CDR2 is SMNVEV (reference sequence). The CDR3 DNA reads as TGTGCCAGCTCAGTTTGGGGACAGCCCCAGCATTTT. As protein: CASSVWGQPQHF.

This clonotype has just a few counts. V is TRBV6-2 or TRBV6-3 and J is TRBJ2-1; possibly TRBD2 for D (6 bases). Per germline, CDR1 MNHEY and CDR2 SVGEGT. Trimming took off 7 bases at V and 0 bases at J, with 22 bases between the two ends. The CDR3 sequence is 18 residues long. DNA of the CDR3: TGTGCCAGCACAACCACCTCGGCGGGCGGGGACTCCTACAATGAGCAGTTCTTC. Translating it yields CASTTTSAGGDSYNEQFF.

The chain recombines TRBV25-1 with TRBJ2-2; D is undetermined. Germline V gene lookup returns CDR1 MGHDK and CDR2 SYGVNS. Trimming removed 5 bases from V and 0 bases from J, with 10 bases in between. This CDR3 comprises 15 residues. CDR3 bases: TGTGCCAGCAGTCCTACTCTGTCGAACACCGGGGAGCTGTTTTTT. It codes for CASSPTLSNTGELFF.

This clonotype was seen a handful of times. The V call is TRBV7-2, the J call TRBJ2-1; TRBD2 matches at 14 bases. Germline assignment: CDR1 SGHTA and CDR2 FQGNSA. Trimming cost V 6 bases and J 10 bases; bases outside gene matches: 8. CDR3 size: 15 residues. The CDR3: CASRVTSGGAGEQFF. CDR3 DNA sequence: TGTGCCAGCAGGGTGACTAGCGGGGGGGCCGGGGAGCAGTTCTTC.

V gene TRBV5-1 combines with J gene TRBJ2-5; D is unresolved. Per the germline V gene, CDR1 is SGHRS and CDR2 is YFSETQ. The CDR3 consists of 15 residues. V dropped 4 bases and J dropped 2 bases, with 15 bases sitting between them. CDR3 nucleotide sequence: TGCGCCAGCAGCCCGTGGCGCGGAATACAAGAGACCCAGTACTTC. It yields the protein CASSPWRGIQETQYF.